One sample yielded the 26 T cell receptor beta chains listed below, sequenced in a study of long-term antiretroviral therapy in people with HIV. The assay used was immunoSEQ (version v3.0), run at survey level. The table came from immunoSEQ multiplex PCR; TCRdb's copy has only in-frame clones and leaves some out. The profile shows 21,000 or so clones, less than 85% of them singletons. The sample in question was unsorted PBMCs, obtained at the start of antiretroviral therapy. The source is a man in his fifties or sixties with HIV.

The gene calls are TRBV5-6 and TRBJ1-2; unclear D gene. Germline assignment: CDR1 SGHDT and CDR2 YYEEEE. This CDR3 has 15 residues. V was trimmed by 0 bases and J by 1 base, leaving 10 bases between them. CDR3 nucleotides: TGTGCCAGCAGCTTGGTAGTAGGGAGTAACTATGGCTACACCTTC. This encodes CASSLVVGSNYGYTF. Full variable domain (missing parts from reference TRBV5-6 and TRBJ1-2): DAGVTQSPTHLIKTRGQQVTLRCSPKSGHDTVSWYQQALGQGPQFIFQYYEEEERQRGNFPDRFSGHQFPNYSSELNVNALLLGDSALYLCASSLVVGSNYGYTFGSGTRLTVV.

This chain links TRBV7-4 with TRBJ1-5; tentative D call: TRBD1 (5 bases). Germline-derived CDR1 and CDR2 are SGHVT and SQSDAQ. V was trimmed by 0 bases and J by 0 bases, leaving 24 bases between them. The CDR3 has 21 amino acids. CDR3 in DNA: TGTGCCAGCAGCTTAGCTCGCCGGGACCCTCATGGAGAATATAGCAATCAGCCCCAGCATTTT. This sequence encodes CASSLARRDPHGEYSNQPQHF.

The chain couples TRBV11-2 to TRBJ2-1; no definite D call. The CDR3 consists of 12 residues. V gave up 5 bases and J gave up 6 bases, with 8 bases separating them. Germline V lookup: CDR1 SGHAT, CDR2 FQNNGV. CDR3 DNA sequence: TGTGCCAGCAGCCCCCCCGGCAATGAGCAGTTCTTC. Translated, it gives CASSPPGNEQFF.

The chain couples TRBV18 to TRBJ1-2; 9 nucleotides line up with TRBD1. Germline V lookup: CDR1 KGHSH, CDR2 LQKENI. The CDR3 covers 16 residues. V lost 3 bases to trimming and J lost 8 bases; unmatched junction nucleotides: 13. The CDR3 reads CASSPQRQGDAGGYTF. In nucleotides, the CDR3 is TGTGCCAGCTCACCGCAGAGACAGGGGGATGCAGGAGGCTACACCTTC. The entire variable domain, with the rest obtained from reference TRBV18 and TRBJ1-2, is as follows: NAGVMQNPRHLVRRRGQEARLRCSPMKGHSHVYWYRQLPEEGLKFMVYLQKENIIDESGMPKERFSAEFPKEGPSILRIQQVVRGDSAAYFCASSPQRQGDAGGYTFGSGTRLTVV.

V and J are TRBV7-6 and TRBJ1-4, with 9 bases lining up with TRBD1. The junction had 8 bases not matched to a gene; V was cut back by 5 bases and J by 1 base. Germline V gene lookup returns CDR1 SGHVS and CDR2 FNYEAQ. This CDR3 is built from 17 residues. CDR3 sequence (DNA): TGTGCCAGCAGCCTCACGGGACAGGGAGGAACTAATGAAAAACTGTTTTTT. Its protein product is CASSLTGQGGTNEKLFF.

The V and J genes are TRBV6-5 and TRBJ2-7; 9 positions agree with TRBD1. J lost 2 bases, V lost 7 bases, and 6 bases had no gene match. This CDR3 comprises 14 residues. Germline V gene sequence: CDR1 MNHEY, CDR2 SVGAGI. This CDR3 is CASKEGTGTYEQYF. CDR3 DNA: TGTGCCAGCAAGGAGGGGACAGGGACCTACGAGCAGTACTTC.

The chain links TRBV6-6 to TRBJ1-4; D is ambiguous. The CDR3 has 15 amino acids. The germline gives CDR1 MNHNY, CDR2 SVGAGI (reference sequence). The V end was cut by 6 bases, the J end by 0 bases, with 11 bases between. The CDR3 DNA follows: TGTGCCAGCAGGTGGGATCTTTCAACTAATGAAAAACTGTTTTTT. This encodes CASRWDLSTNEKLFF.

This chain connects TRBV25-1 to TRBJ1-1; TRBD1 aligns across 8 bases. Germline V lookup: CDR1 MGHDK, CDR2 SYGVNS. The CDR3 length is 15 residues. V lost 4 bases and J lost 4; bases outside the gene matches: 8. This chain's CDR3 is CASSARSRGPTEAFF. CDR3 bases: TGTGCCAGCAGTGCAAGATCCAGGGGGCCCACTGAAGCTTTCTTT.

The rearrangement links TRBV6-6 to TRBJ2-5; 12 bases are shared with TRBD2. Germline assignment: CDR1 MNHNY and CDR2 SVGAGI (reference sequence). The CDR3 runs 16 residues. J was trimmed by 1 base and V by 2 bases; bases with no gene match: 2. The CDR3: CASSYLAGGIQETQYF. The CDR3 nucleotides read TGTGCCAGCAGTTACCTAGCGGGGGGGATCCAAGAGACCCAGTACTTC.

The chain's CDR3 is CSVVHGTSGRRNTQYF. Written as DNA, the CDR3 is TGCAGCGTCGTACATGGGACTAGCGGGAGGAGAAATACGCAGTATTTT. The gene calls are TRBV29-1 and TRBJ2-3; 15 bases map to TRBD2. The junction had 11 bases not matched to a gene; V was cut back by 6 bases and J by 7 bases. Germline lookup yields CDR1 SQVTM and CDR2 ANQGSEA. This CDR3 has 16 residues.

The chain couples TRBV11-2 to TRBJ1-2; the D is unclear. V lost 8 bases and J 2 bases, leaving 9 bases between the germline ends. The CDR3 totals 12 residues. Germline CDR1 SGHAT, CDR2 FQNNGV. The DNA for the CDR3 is TGTGCCAGCTCCGACTGGAACTATGGCTACACCTTC. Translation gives CASSDWNYGYTF.

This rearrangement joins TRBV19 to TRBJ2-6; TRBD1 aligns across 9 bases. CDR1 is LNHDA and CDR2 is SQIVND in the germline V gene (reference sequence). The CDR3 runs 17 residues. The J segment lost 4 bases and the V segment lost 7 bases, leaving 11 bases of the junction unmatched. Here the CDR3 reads CASTMDRGRPGANVLTF. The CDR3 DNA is TGTGCCAGTACAATGGACAGGGGCAGACCCGGGGCCAACGTCCTGACTTTC.

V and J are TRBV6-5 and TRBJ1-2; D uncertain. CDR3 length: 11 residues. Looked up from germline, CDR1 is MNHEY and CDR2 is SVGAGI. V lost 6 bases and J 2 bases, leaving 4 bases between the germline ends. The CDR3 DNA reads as TGTGCCAGCAGGTCAAACTATGGCTACACCTTC. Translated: CASRSNYGYTF.

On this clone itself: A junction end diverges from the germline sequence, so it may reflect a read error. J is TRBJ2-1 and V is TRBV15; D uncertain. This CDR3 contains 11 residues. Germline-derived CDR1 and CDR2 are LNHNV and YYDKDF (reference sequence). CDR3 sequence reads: CATSSYNEQFF. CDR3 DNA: TGTGCCACCAGCTCCTATAATGAGCAGTTCTTC.

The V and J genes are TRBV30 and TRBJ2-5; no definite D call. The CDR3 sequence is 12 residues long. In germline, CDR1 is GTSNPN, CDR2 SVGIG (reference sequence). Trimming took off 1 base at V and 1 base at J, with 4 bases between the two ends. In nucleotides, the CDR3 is TGTGCCTGGAGTGGGCCCCAAGAGACCCAGTACTTC. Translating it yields CAWSGPQETQYF.

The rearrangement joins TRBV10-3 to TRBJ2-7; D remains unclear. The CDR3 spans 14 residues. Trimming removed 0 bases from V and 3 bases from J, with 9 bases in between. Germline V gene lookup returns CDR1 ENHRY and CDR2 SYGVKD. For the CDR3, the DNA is TGTGCCATCAGTGAGTCAAGGCAGAACTACGAGCAGTACTTC. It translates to CAISESRQNYEQYF.

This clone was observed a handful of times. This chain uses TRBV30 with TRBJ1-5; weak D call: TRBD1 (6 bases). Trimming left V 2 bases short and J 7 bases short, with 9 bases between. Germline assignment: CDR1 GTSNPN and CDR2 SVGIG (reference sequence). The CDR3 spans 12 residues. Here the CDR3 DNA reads TGTGCCTGGAGTTTCGGGGGCCAGCCCCAGCATTTT. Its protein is CAWSFGGQPQHF. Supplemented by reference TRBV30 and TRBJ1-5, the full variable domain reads SQTIHQWPATLVQPVGSPLSLECTVEGTSNPNLYWYRQAAGRGLQLLFYSVGIGQISSEVPQNLSASRPQDRQFILSSKKLLLSDSGFYLCAWSFGGQPQHFGDGTRLSIL.

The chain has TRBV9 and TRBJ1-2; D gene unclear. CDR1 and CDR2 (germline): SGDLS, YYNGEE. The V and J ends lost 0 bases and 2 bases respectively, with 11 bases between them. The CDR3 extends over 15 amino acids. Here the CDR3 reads CASSVAPGFNYGYTF. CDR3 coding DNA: TGTGCCAGCAGCGTAGCTCCGGGTTTCAACTATGGCTACACCTTC.

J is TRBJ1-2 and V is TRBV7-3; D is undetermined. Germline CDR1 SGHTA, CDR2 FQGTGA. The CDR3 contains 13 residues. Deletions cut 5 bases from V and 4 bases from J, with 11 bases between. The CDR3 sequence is CASSPESGYGYTF. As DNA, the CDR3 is TGTGCCAGCAGCCCCGAGTCCGGCTATGGCTACACCTTC.

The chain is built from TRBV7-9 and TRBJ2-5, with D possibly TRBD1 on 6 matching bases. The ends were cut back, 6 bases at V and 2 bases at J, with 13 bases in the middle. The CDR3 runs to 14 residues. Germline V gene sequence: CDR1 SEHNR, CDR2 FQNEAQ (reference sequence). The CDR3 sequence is CASRTNGQQETQYF. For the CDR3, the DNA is TGTGCCAGCAGAACTAATGGACAGCAAGAGACCCAGTACTTC.

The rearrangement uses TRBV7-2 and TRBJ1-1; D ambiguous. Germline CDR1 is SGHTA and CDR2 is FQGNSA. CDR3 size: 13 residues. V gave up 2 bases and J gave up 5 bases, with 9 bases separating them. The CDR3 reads CASSLNPGTEAFF. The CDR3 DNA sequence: TGTGCCAGCAGCTTAAACCCTGGGACTGAAGCTTTCTTT.

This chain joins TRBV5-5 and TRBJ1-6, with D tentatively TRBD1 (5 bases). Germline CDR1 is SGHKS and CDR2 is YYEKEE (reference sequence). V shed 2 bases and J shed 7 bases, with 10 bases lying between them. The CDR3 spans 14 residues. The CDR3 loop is CASSFRWDNSPLHF. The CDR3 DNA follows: TGTGCCAGCAGCTTCAGATGGGACAATTCACCCCTCCACTTT.

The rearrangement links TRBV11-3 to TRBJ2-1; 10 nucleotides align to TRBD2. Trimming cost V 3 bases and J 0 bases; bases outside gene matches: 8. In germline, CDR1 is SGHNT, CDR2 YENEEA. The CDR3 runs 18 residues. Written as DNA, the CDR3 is TGTGCCAGCAGCTTTGGACTAGCGGAGGCGGTCTCCTACAATGAGCAGTTCTTC. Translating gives CASSFGLAEAVSYNEQFF.

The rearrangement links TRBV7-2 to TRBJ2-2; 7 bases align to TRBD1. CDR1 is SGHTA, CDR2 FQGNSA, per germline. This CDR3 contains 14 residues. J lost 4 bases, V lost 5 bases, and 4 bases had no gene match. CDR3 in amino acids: CASSKRTGTGELFF. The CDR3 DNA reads TGTGCCAGCAGCAAAAGGACAGGCACCGGGGAGCTGTTTTTT.

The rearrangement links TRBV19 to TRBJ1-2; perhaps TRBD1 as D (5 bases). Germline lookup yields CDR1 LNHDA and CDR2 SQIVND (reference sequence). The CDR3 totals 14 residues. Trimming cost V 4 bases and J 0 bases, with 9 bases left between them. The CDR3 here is CASSTGRANYGYTF. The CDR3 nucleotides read TGTGCCAGTAGTACAGGGAGAGCTAACTATGGCTACACCTTC.

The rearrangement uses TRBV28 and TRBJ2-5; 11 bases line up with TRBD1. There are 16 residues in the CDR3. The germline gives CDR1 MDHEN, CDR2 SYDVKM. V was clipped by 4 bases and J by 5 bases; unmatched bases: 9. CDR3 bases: TGTGCCAGCAGTTCGAGGGACAGGGGGTTGTTGGAGACCCAGTACTTC. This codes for CASSSRDRGLLETQYF.